Included here is one T cell receptor beta chain sequence, with context. Its antigen is currently not known. Base qualities were left out, and no much larger clone turns up one base away. Genomic DNA was extracted from sorted cells for sequencing of the TCRbeta CDR3 region. The immunoSEQ Assay was used for sequencing of TCRbeta CDR3 regions. Sourced from immuneACCESS, this table was stored by TCRdb with only in-frame sequences that have V and J called. A share of the clones is absent; for the studies checked, an unresolved V gene accounts for under half, and the remainder has no known explanation. In all, the sample holds about 14,000 clones, and roughly nine tenths of those were seen once. The leading ten clones occupy about 68% of the sample. The data were taken from a study of OX40 agonist ivuxolimab in advanced cancers. Looking at the study overall: Ivuxolimab was a fully human IgG2 agonistic monoclonal antibody targeting the costimulatory receptor OX40 (CD134). Of the 50 to 55 dose-escalation patients, hepatocellular carcinoma was present in 19, melanoma in around 15, renal cell carcinoma in 9 and head and neck cancer in 9. Intravenous ivuxolimab was administered to patients every 2 weeks at six dose levels: 0.01, 0.1, 0.3, 1.5, 3 and 10 mg/kg. Prior anti-PD-1, anti-PD-L1 or anti-CTLA-4 therapy was permitted, and 40% of dose-escalation patients had received checkpoint inhibitors. The monotherapy dose-escalation portion (N ≈ 50 patients) of the phase I ivuxolimab trial is reported in the paper. A male proportion of 75% to 85% and a mean age of roughly 58 years, ranging from roughly 20 to 80, were recorded for the dose-escalation cohort. Peripheral TCRbeta sequencing aimed to test whether ivuxolimab altered TCR sequence diversity and caused clonal T-cell expansion. Three dose-escalation patients achieved partial responses, one with hepatocellular carcinoma and two with cutaneous melanoma. What the study reported, not specific to this receptor: Clonal expansion of both CD4+ and CD8+ blood T cells was observed from baseline to week 6 at doses 0.1 to 3.0 mg/kg. After ivuxolimab, CD8+ T cells had more expanded clones than CD4+ T cells on average. Low levels of normalized T-cell clonal expansion were also seen in some patients who did not respond. The antigen specificity of the peripheral T cells that underwent clonal expansion was not determined. In the 0.1-3.0 mg/kg groups, partial responders were among the patients with the lowest normalized peripheral clonal expansion, particularly in CD8+ T cells.

The trial excluded patients who had a history of autoimmune disease or were on systemic immunosuppression. Peripheral blood for TCR sequencing was drawn from every dose cohort at baseline, at cycle 4 day 1 and at cycle 7 day 1. The samples were taken from a phase I, first-in-human, multicenter, open-label dose-escalation trial of ivuxolimab. Adults with locally advanced or metastatic melanoma, renal cell, hepatocellular, or head and neck squamous cell carcinoma were enrolled in the trial. Before TCR sequencing, CD4+ T cells and CD8+ T cells were sorted from peripheral blood as separate populations. Inclusive of the bounding cysteine and phenylalanine, the CDR3 is 12 residues long. Only the CDR3 portion is preserved as DNA: 36 bases, with reading frame beginning at the first base. V is cut by 4 bases and J by 4 bases, and the space between the germline ends is 9 bases. The CDR1 and CDR2 encoded by the germline V gene are SGDLS and YYNGEE.

The V and J genes are TRBV9 and TRBJ2-7; there is no confident call for the D gene. The TCR was taken from an adult with an advanced solid tumor such as melanoma, head and neck, liver or kidney cancer. The specimen comprised CD4+ or CD8+ T cells sorted from blood, sampled in a trial of the OX40 agonist ivuxolimab. This receptor has the CDR3 CASSLNFYEQYF. In nucleotides, the sequence is TGTGCCAGCAGCTTAAACTTTTACGAGCAGTACTTC. When the CDR3 is completed using the reference TRBV9 and TRBJ2-7 genes on either side, the full variable domain is DSGVTQTPKHLITATGQRVTLRCSPRSGDLSVYWYQQSLDQGLQFLIQYYNGEERAKGNILERFSAQQFPDLHSELNLSSLELGDSALYFCASSLNFYEQYFGPGTRLTVT.